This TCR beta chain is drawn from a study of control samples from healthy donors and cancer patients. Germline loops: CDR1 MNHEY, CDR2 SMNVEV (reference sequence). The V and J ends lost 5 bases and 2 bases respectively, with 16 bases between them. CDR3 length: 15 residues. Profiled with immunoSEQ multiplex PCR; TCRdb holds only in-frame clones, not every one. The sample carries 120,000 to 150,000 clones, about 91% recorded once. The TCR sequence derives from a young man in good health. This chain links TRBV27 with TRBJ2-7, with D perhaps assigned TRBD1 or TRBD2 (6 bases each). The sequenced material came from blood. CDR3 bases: TGTGCCAGCAGTCTAACCCCGGGGGCTACCTACGAGCAGTACTTC. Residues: CASSLTPGATYEQYF.